This T cell receptor (beta chain) came from a study of T cell changes during pregnancy in multiple sclerosis. The table came from immunoSEQ multiplex PCR; TCRdb's copy has only in-frame clones and leaves some out. The sample includes about 80,000 clones, 90% to 95% of them seen just once. Trimming removed 3 bases at V and 2 bases at J, with 11 bases between. The germline V gene encodes CDR1 KGHSH and CDR2 LQKENI. The CDR3 contains 15 residues. V is TRBV18 and J is TRBJ1-3, with D uncertain. The sample was peripheral blood, taken after pregnancy. This sequence was found in a female donor in good health, enrolled as a control in a pregnancy study. The DNA of the CDR3 is TGTGCCAGCTCACCGGGCTTTATGGCTGGAAACACCATATATTTT. Amino acid sequence: CASSPGFMAGNTIYF.